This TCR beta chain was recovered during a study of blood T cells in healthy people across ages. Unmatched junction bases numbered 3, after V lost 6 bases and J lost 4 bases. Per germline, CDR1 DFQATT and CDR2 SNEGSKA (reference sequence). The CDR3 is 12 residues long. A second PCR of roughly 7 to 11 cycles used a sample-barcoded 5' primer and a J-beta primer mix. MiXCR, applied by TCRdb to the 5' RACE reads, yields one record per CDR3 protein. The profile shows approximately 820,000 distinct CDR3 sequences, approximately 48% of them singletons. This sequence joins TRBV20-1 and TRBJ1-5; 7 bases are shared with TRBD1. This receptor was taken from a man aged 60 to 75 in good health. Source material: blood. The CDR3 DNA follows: TGCAGTGCGAGGGGACAGAATCAGCCCCAGCATTTT. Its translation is CSARGQNQPQHF.